The 30 T cell receptor beta chains given below trace back to one sample, sequenced in a study of T cells after yellow fever vaccination. TCRdb re-called the 5' RACE reads with MiXCR, one entry per CDR3 protein. In the table there are 300,000 to 400,000 distinct CDR3 sequences, 8.7% of which are singletons. The specimen comprised PBMCs, sampled on the day of the first yellow fever vaccination. The receptors derive from a man aged 18-30 years who received the YFV17D yellow fever vaccine.

Only a few counts were recorded for this clonotype. The chain is built from TRBV6-5 and TRBJ2-6; TRBD1 aligns across 9 bases. This CDR3 is built from 16 residues. Germline V lookup: CDR1 MNHEY, CDR2 SVGAGI. V gave up 4 bases and J gave up 2 bases; unmatched junction bases: 3. The DNA for the CDR3 is TGTGCCAGCAGTTCCACAGGGGGCGCTGGGGCCAACGTCCTGACTTTC. The encoded protein is CASSSTGGAGANVLTF.

This clonotype was recorded many times. The V gene is TRBV11-2, the J gene TRBJ2-5; 8 bases agree with TRBD2. The V and J ends lost 3 bases and 5 bases, in that order; junction bases with no gene match: 5. Germline V gives CDR1 SGHAT, CDR2 FQNNGV. The CDR3 runs 14 residues. Here the CDR3 DNA reads TGTGCCAGCAGCTTCACGGGGGGGCCGGAGACCCAGTACTTC. This translates into CASSFTGGPETQYF.

This chain links TRBV20-1 with TRBJ1-2; no reliable D call. The V gene lost 3 bases and the J gene lost 8 bases, with 19 bases spanning the gap. CDR1 DFQATT and CDR2 SNEGSKA come from the germline V gene (reference sequence). The CDR3 is 14 amino acids. CDR3 in DNA: TGCAGTGCTAGGGCTAAAGGCCGACCGGACGGCTACACCTTC. Its protein product is CSARAKGRPDGYTF.

This clonotype was detected a few times. The chain couples TRBV4-1 to TRBJ2-1; maybe TRBD2 (6 bases). The CDR3 is 16 residues long. Germline-derived CDR1 and CDR2 are MGHRA and YSYEKL. Trimming removed 1 base from V and 7 bases from J, with 17 bases in between. CDR3 nucleotides: TGCGCCAGCAGCCAAGTCATCGGGACTGGGCTTAATGAGCAGTTCTTC. It translates to CASSQVIGTGLNEQFF.

There are many counts of this clonotype. The V gene is TRBV5-1, the J gene TRBJ2-3; TRBD1 aligns across 8 bases. V was clipped by 5 bases and J by 2 bases; unmatched bases: 10. Germline assignment: CDR1 SGHRS and CDR2 YFSETQ. The CDR3 is made up of 16 amino acids. The CDR3 DNA follows: TGCGCCAGCAGTCTATCAGGGGGCCGTTACACAGATACGCAGTATTTT. As protein: CASSLSGGRYTDTQYF.

The V gene is TRBV2, the J gene TRBJ2-3; D remains ambiguous. The ends were cut back, 8 bases at V and 1 base at J, with 4 bases in the middle. The CDR3 loop spans 11 amino acids. The germline gives CDR1 SNHLY, CDR2 FYNNEI. CDR3 sequence reads: CASARTDTQYF. Written as DNA, the CDR3 is TGTGCCAGCGCCCGCACAGATACGCAGTATTTT.

This clonotype was observed many times. This sequence joins TRBV5-4 and TRBJ2-7; unclear D gene. Germline V lookup: CDR1 SGHNT, CDR2 YYREEE (reference sequence). The CDR3 spans 13 residues. Trimming removed 0 bases from V and 6 bases from J, with 10 bases in between. The CDR3 reads CASSLEHASEQYF. In DNA, the CDR3 is TGTGCCAGCAGCTTGGAACACGCGAGCGAGCAGTACTTC.

This rearrangement joins TRBV6-5 to TRBJ1-2, with a tentative D call TRBD1 (6 bases). V was cut by 4 bases and J by 5 bases, with 14 bases left in between. Germline V gene sequence: CDR1 MNHEY, CDR2 SVGAGI. The CDR3 length is 14 residues. In DNA, the CDR3 is TGTGCCAGCAGTTCCCCGGACAGTTTGTATGGCTACACCTTC. This codes for CASSSPDSLYGYTF.

The V call is TRBV3-1, the J call TRBJ2-4, with TRBD1 as a possible D gene (7 bases). Germline V gene sequence: CDR1 LGHDT, CDR2 YNNKEL (reference sequence). V gave up 0 bases and J gave up 8 bases, with 14 bases separating them. This CDR3 contains 15 residues. The CDR3 coding sequence is TGTGCCAGCAGCCAAGATCTCCCCAGGGGGGACATTCAGTACTTC. This codes for CASSQDLPRGDIQYF.

This chain connects TRBV9 to TRBJ2-7; D unclear. V was pared by 4 bases and J by 7 bases, with 15 bases between. Germline lookup yields CDR1 SGDLS and CDR2 YYNGEE. This CDR3 has 13 residues. The CDR3 spells CASSPSGPEEQYF. The CDR3 bases are TGTGCCAGCAGCCCATCCGGGCCCGAAGAGCAGTACTTC.

This clonotype appeared many times. The V gene is TRBV5-1, the J gene TRBJ2-3; TRBD1 is a possible D gene (6 bases). This CDR3 spans 13 amino acids. V was clipped by 6 bases and J by 4 bases, with 12 bases between them. Looked up from germline, CDR1 is SGHRS and CDR2 is YFSETQ. The CDR3 sequence: CASNSGDADTQYF. The CDR3 DNA is TGCGCCAGCAACTCAGGGGATGCAGATACGCAGTATTTT.

This clonotype was recorded a few times. The chain employs TRBV20-1 and TRBJ1-6, with 10 bases fitting TRBD1. Trimming cost V 3 bases and J 9 bases; bases outside gene matches: 8. Germline lookup yields CDR1 DFQATT and CDR2 SNEGSKA (reference sequence). This CDR3 contains 15 residues. The DNA of the CDR3 is TGCAGTGCTAGGTGGACAGGGGGTTTCGGTTCACCCCTCCACTTT. This sequence encodes CSARWTGGFGSPLHF.

Only one count was recorded for this clonotype. Mismatch with germline at one junction end may stem from a read error. The chain employs TRBV7-9 and TRBJ1-5; perhaps TRBD1 as D (6 bases). Germline V CDR1 and CDR2: SEHNR, FQNEAQ (reference sequence). The CDR3 loop spans 14 amino acids. CDR3 sequence: CASSLGRDNQPRHF. The CDR3 coding sequence is TGTGCCAGCAGCTTAGGGAGGGACAATCAGCCCCGGCATTTT.

V and J are TRBV12-3 or TRBV12-4 and TRBJ1-2; no definite D call. CDR3 length equals 12 residues. Trimming took off 3 bases at V and 7 bases at J, with 9 bases between the two ends. CDR3 in amino acids: CASSFRESGYTF. In DNA, the CDR3 is TGTGCCAGCAGTTTTAGGGAATCTGGCTACACCTTC.

The chain links TRBV6-5 to TRBJ2-7, with 11 bases identical to TRBD1. Germline V gene lookup returns CDR1 MNHEY and CDR2 SVGAGI. With V trimmed by 2 bases and J by 4 bases, 1 base remained unmatched. The CDR3 totals 14 residues. Written as DNA, the CDR3 is TGTGCCAGCAGTTACGGGGACAGGGGGTACGAGCAGTACTTC. It encodes CASSYGDRGYEQYF.

The CDR3 loop reads CASSLVRGLGYLTEAFF. The CDR3 region has the DNA TGTGCCAGCAGCTTAGTTCGGGGATTGGGTTACCTCACTGAAGCTTTCTTT. V is TRBV7-8 and J is TRBJ1-1; D gene uncertain. V lost 1 base and J 4 bases, leaving 19 bases between the germline ends. The length of the CDR3 is 17 residues. Germline V gives CDR1 SGHVS, CDR2 FQNEAQ.

The gene calls are TRBV5-1 and TRBJ2-3, with TRBD1 matching over 10 bases. The length of the CDR3 is 16 residues. Losses at the gene ends were 2 bases for V and 6 bases for J; bases not matched to a gene: 9. Germline-derived CDR1 and CDR2 are SGHRS and YFSETQ. The CDR3 bases are TGCGCCAGCAGCTTCGGGGACAGGGGACTCTCGGATACGCAGTATTTT. This sequence encodes CASSFGDRGLSDTQYF.

This clonotype was seen at least ten times. The chain uses TRBV5-1 and TRBJ2-2, with D unresolved. V was pared by 2 bases and J by 1 base, with 6 bases between. Germline CDR1 and CDR2: SGHRS and YFSETQ. The CDR3 covers 14 residues. Written as DNA, the CDR3 is TGCGCCAGCAGCTTTACTGAGAACACCGGGGAGCTGTTTTTT. This gives the protein CASSFTENTGELFF. The entire variable domain, with the rest obtained from reference TRBV5-1 and TRBJ2-2, is as follows: KAGVTQTPRYLIKTRGQQVTLSCSPISGHRSVSWYQQTPGQGLQFLFEYFSETQRNKGNFPGRFSGRQFSNSRSEMNVSTLELGDSALYLCASSFTENTGELFFGEGSRLTVL.

In its sample, this clonotype was seen a few times. The chain links TRBV6-5 to TRBJ2-3; 10 bases align to TRBD2. V shed 4 bases, J shed 1 base, and the junction held 11 bases outside the gene matches. Germline CDR1 reads MNHEY; CDR2 reads SVGAGI. The CDR3 contains 18 residues. This chain's CDR3 is CASSSYSLTSGGTDTQYF. The DNA for the CDR3 is TGTGCCAGCAGTTCCTACTCGCTAACTAGCGGGGGCACAGATACGCAGTATTTT.

The chain recombines TRBV25-1 with TRBJ2-2; no firm D call. V was cut by 1 base and J by 5 bases, with 8 bases left in between. Germline V gives CDR1 MGHDK, CDR2 SYGVNS. The CDR3 spans 14 residues. The CDR3: CASSESPYTGELFF. The CDR3, as DNA: TGTGCCAGCAGTGAATCTCCGTATACCGGGGAGCTGTTTTTT.

This clonotype turned up a few times. This rearrangement joins TRBV5-4 to TRBJ1-3; D perhaps matches TRBD1 (6 bases). Trimming removed 4 bases from V and 0 bases from J, with 8 bases in between. Per the germline V gene, CDR1 is SGHNT and CDR2 is YYREEE (reference sequence). CDR3 size: 14 residues. The CDR3 sequence: CASSGQTSGNTIYF. The CDR3 DNA reads as TGTGCCAGCAGCGGACAGACCTCTGGAAACACCATATATTTT.

This clonotype was recorded at least ten times. The CDR3 loop reads CASSLGTSGGIEQFF. CDR3 in DNA: TGTGCCAGCAGCCTCGGGACTAGCGGGGGGATTGAGCAGTTCTTC. The chain couples TRBV14 to TRBJ2-1; 15 bases are a match to TRBD2. The CDR3 covers 15 residues. V lost 4 bases and J lost 9; bases outside the gene matches: 4. The germline V gene encodes CDR1 SGHDN and CDR2 FVKESK. Full variable domain (outside the CDR3, taken from reference TRBV14 and TRBJ2-1): EAGVTQFPSHSVIEKGQTVTLRCDPISGHDNLYWYRRVMGKEIKFLLHFVKESKQDESGMPNNRFLAERTGGTYSTLKVQPAELEDSGVYFCASSLGTSGGIEQFFGPGTRLTVL.

The J gene is TRBJ2-3, the V gene TRBV7-9; the D gene is possibly TRBD2 (5 bases). Trimming pared 5 bases from V and 3 bases from J, leaving 18 bases between. CDR3 length equals 16 residues. Germline V lookup: CDR1 SEHNR, CDR2 FQNEAQ (reference sequence). Written as DNA, the CDR3 is TGTGCCAGCAGCGACGGGGTGAGGCCGGGGACAGATACGCAGTATTTT. It yields the protein CASSDGVRPGTDTQYF.

The CDR3 loop reads CASSERRDGVSYGYTF. The DNA of the CDR3 is TGTGCCAGCAGTGAACGGCGGGACGGAGTTTCTTATGGCTACACCTTC. V gene TRBV6-1 combines with J gene TRBJ1-2, with D possibly TRBD1 on 5 matching bases. Germline CDR1 and CDR2: MNHNS and SASEGT. The V and J ends lost 2 bases and 5 bases respectively, with 18 bases between them. CDR3 length: 16 residues.

The chain uses TRBV29-1 and TRBJ2-1, with a possible D match to TRBD2 (5 bases). V was shortened by 3 bases and J by 8 bases, with 11 bases between the two germline ends. This CDR3 is 12 amino acids long. Per germline, CDR1 SQVTM and CDR2 ANQGSEA. The CDR3 DNA follows: TGCAGCGTTGACCTAGCCGGCTATGAGCAGTTCTTC. As protein: CSVDLAGYEQFF.

The chain uses TRBV28 and TRBJ1-4, with a weak D call TRBD1 (5 bases). The V end lost 4 bases, the J end lost 7 bases, and 10 bases lay between the germline ends. CDR3 length equals 13 residues. Germline values: CDR1 MDHEN, CDR2 SYDVKM. CDR3 sequence reads: CASSSGFLEKLFF. CDR3 coding DNA: TGTGCCAGCAGTTCAGGGTTCCTTGAAAAACTGTTTTTT.

V and J are TRBV12-3 or TRBV12-4 and TRBJ2-3, with 12 positions matching TRBD1. V shed 2 bases, J shed 6 bases, and the junction held 6 bases outside the gene matches. The CDR3 is 16 residues long. CDR3 nucleotide sequence: TGTGCCAGCAGTTTAACCGGGACAGGGGGCCTGGATACGCAGTATTTT. Translated: CASSLTGTGGLDTQYF.

The V gene is TRBV5-1, the J gene TRBJ2-1; 8 positions match TRBD2. Germline-derived CDR1 and CDR2 are SGHRS and YFSETQ. CDR3 length: 16 residues. V was pared by 0 bases and J by 4 bases, with 6 bases of the junction left unmatched. The CDR3 DNA follows: TGCGCCAGCAGCTTGGCCGAGCGGGGGATATACAATGAGCAGTTCTTC. As protein: CASSLAERGIYNEQFF.

This sequence joins TRBV20-1 and TRBJ2-2; unclear D gene. The CDR3 contains 11 residues. Trimming pared 4 bases from V and 5 bases from J, leaving 5 bases between. Germline CDR1 and CDR2: DFQATT and SNEGSKA (reference sequence). CDR3 in amino acids: CSAIGTGELFF. The CDR3 DNA is TGCAGTGCTATAGGAACCGGGGAGCTGTTTTTT.

This clonotype was found many times. This sequence joins TRBV19 and TRBJ2-7, with 10 nucleotides matching TRBD2. V dropped 5 bases and J dropped 4; count of bases not matched to a gene: 5. Per the germline V gene, CDR1 is LNHDA and CDR2 is SQIVND (reference sequence). This CDR3 comprises 14 residues. The CDR3 protein is CASSLAGGLYEQYF. The CDR3 DNA reads as TGTGCCAGTAGTTTAGCGGGGGGTTTGTACGAGCAGTACTTC. Complete variable domain (other parts from reference TRBV19 and TRBJ2-7): DGGITQSPKYLFRKEGQNVTLSCEQNLNHDAMYWYRQDPGQGLRLIYYSQIVNDFQKGDIAEGYSVSREKKESFPLTVTSAQKNPTAFYLCASSLAGGLYEQYFGPGTRLTVT.